A few counts support the clone carrying this TCR beta chain. Its antigen is not known. This sample is part of a study of CD8 T cells in ankylosing spondylitis. Each TCR beta library was made by quantitative 5'-RACE that incorporated molecular barcodes. TCRdb re-derived calls from the 5' RACE reads in MiXCR, one entry per CDR3 protein. The sample includes fewer than 250,000 distinct CDR3 sequences, 30% to 40% of them seen just once. V lost 6 bases, J lost 3 bases, and 11 bases lay in between. Germline V gene sequence: CDR1 DFQATT, CDR2 SNEGSKA (reference sequence). The CDR3 extends over 12 amino acids. Study-level findings and limits: CD8+ cells made up the disease-linked clones, which were relatively rare in peripheral blood. Disease-linked clones reportedly showed significant enrichment in matched ankylosing spondylitis synovial fluid. What appeared characteristic of ankylosing spondylitis blood was a TCR beta motif of eight highly homologous variants.

This sequence was found in a male donor with ankylosing spondylitis or in good health (not recorded which). Sequencing input: blood, either unsorted or a sorted T cell fraction (not recorded which). The chain recombines TRBV20-1 with TRBJ1-2, with D possibly matching TRBD1 (6 bases). CDR3 loop: CSADGTYYGYTF. CDR3 DNA sequence: TGCAGTGCCGACGGGACATACTATGGCTACACCTTC.